This T cell receptor (beta chain) was recovered during a study of CD8 T cells in ankylosing spondylitis. CDR1 is SGHRS, CDR2 YFSETQ, per germline. V lost 1 base to trimming and J lost 6 bases, with 10 bases between them. The CDR3 is 13 amino acids. Study observations and caveats: What appeared characteristic of ankylosing spondylitis blood was a TCR beta motif of fewer than ten highly homologous variants. There was reportedly significant enrichment of clones that were disease-linked in matched ankylosing spondylitis synovial fluid. Some of these motif variants have turned up before, in reports on reactive arthritis synovial fluid and blood. Relatively scarce in peripheral blood, disease-linked clones were CD8+.

Concerning this clonotype itself: The antigen remains unidentified.

Quantitative 5'-RACE with molecular barcodes was used to make the TCR beta libraries. TCRdb reprocessed the 5' RACE reads with MiXCR, giving one entry per CDR3 protein. Altogether 700,000 to 1,000,000 distinct CDR3 sequences are present, roughly 12% being singletons, with the ten largest covering approximately 0.51%. Sequenced material: blood, either unsorted or a sorted T cell fraction (not recorded which). V gene TRBV5-1 combines with J gene TRBJ1-1; a possible D gene is TRBD1 (6 bases). The origin of this receptor is a male donor with ankylosing spondylitis. CDR3 protein: CASSLKGGAEAFF. Here the CDR3 DNA reads TGCGCCAGCAGCTTGAAGGGGGGCGCTGAAGCTTTCTTT.